Detailed here is one T cell receptor beta chain. What it recognizes is unknown. The data are from a study of T cell responses to AZD1222 COVID-19 vaccine. Study-level findings and limits: Of spike-specific TCRs, nearly half reportedly target regions left unmutated in variants. No repertoire was sampled before or during the peak T cell response, only after it. Vaccine-associated CD4 TCRs spanned spike, dominant at 160-218 and 743-854. In a largely white British group with more females than males, clonal diversity was possibly underestimated.

Trimming stripped 0 bases from V and 7 bases from J, with 16 bases between. Germline V gene data show CDR1 as MGHRA and CDR2 as YSYEKL. This CDR3 has 17 amino acids. Only in-frame clones appear in the TCRdb table, and some are missing; sequencing was by immunoSEQ multiplex PCR. The sample includes more than 95,000 clones, roughly nine tenths of them seen just once. The specimen comprised peripheral blood, sampled 28 days after the second dose of the MenACWY control vaccine. The TCR was taken from an adult who received the MenACWY meningococcal vaccine as a control. The chain joins TRBV4-1 to TRBJ1-6; D gene ambiguous. As DNA, the CDR3 is TGCGCCAGCAGCCAAGACCACCACGGCAGGCGGAATTCACCCCTCCACTTT. This sequence encodes CASSQDHHGRRNSPLHF.